The rows below give T cell receptor beta chains drawn from one sample of a study of cytomegalovirus exposure and HLA in healthy donors. Here immunoSEQ multiplex PCR was the method, and the copy in TCRdb shows in-frame clones only, minus some. The sample lists approximately 120,000 clones, around 94% occurring once. The material sequenced was PBMCs. The receptors stem from a woman aged 18-30 years in good health and CMV-seronegative. CDR3s include the opening cysteine and the closing phenylalanine or tryptophan. D genes are given only for firm matches. Clone size is not always given. Where it is, it says once, few, many or a class for expanded clones.

J gene: TRBJ1-2; V gene: TRBV4-2; D gene: TRBD1; clone size: NA; CDR3 DNA: TGTGCCAGCAGCCACGTGGGACAGGGGTTGGGCTACACCTTC; CDR3 protein: CASSHVGQGLGYTF
J gene: TRBJ2-1; V gene: TRBV29-1; D gene: NA; clone size: once; CDR3 DNA: TGCAGCGTTCTCGATTCGGTGGAGCAGTTCTTC; CDR3 protein: CSVLDSVEQFF
J gene: TRBJ1-3; V gene: TRBV6-1; D gene: NA; clone size: few; CDR3 DNA: TGTGCCAGCAGTGAAGCGGAGGGTTCAGGAAACACCATATATTTT; CDR3 protein: CASSEAEGSGNTIYF
J gene: TRBJ2-3; V gene: TRBV6-1; D gene: NA; clone size: NA; CDR3 DNA: TGTGCCAGCCGGAGTTCGGATACGCAGTATTTT; CDR3 protein: CASRSSDTQYF
J gene: TRBJ2-7; V gene: TRBV5-1; D gene: NA; clone size: NA; CDR3 DNA: TGCGCCAGCAGCATGGCCGGGGGGCCGATTTACGAGCAGTACTTC; CDR3 protein: CASSMAGGPIYEQYF
J gene: TRBJ1-5; V gene: TRBV6-5; D gene: NA; clone size: NA; CDR3 DNA: TGTGCCAGCAGTCGAGGGGAGGGGAATCAGCCCCAGCATTTT; CDR3 protein: CASSRGEGNQPQHF
J gene: TRBJ1-2; V gene: TRBV28; D gene: NA; clone size: few; CDR3 DNA: TGTGCCAGCAGTGATCACATTGGCTACACCTTC; CDR3 protein: CASSDHIGYTF
J gene: TRBJ2-7; V gene: TRBV6-1; D gene: NA; clone size: NA; CDR3 DNA: TGTGCCAGCAGTGGCCCAGGTATGGGCTACGAGCAGTACTTC; CDR3 protein: CASSGPGMGYEQYF
J gene: TRBJ2-7; V gene: TRBV5-6; D gene: NA; clone size: NA; CDR3 DNA: TGTGCCAGCAGCTTTAGGCGAGAAGGAGGGAGAAACCCCTACGAGCAGTACTTC; CDR3 protein: CASSFRREGGRNPYEQYF
J gene: TRBJ1-5; V gene: TRBV5-1; D gene: NA; clone size: NA; CDR3 DNA: TGCGCCAGCAGCTTGGAGGGTGGGCAGGGAAATCAGCCCCAGCATTTT; CDR3 protein: CASSLEGGQGNQPQHF
J gene: TRBJ2-1; V gene: TRBV9; D gene: TRBD1; clone size: NA; CDR3 DNA: TGTGCCAGCAGCGTAGTAGAGGGACAGGGAAGCTCCTACAATGAGCAGTTCTTC; CDR3 protein: CASSVVEGQGSSYNEQFF
J gene: TRBJ1-1; V gene: TRBV29-1; D gene: NA; clone size: NA; CDR3 DNA: TGCAGCGTTCAGCTACAGTTGAACACTGAAGCTTTCTTT; CDR3 protein: CSVQLQLNTEAFF
J gene: TRBJ1-3; V gene: TRBV5-6; D gene: NA; clone size: NA; CDR3 DNA: TGTGCCAGCAGCTTGTCAGCGGGAGCGGCTGGAAACACCATATATTTT; CDR3 protein: CASSLSAGAAGNTIYF
J gene: TRBJ2-7; V gene: TRBV6-6; D gene: TRBD2; clone size: NA; CDR3 DNA: TGTGCCAGCAGTTACCAGACTAGCGGGAGATACGAGCAGTACTTC; CDR3 protein: CASSYQTSGRYEQYF
J gene: TRBJ2-3; V gene: TRBV4-1; D gene: NA; clone size: NA; CDR3 DNA: TGCGCCAGCAGCCAAGACCCCCTTTTCGGGGAAATGGGGTCAGATACGCAGTATTTT; CDR3 protein: CASSQDPLFGEMGSDTQYF
J gene: TRBJ2-7; V gene: TRBV19; D gene: NA; clone size: NA; CDR3 DNA: TGTGCCAGTAGTCGGACAGTGGGGGACGAGCAGTACTTC; CDR3 protein: CASSRTVGDEQYF
J gene: TRBJ1-6; V gene: TRBV7-9; D gene: TRBD1; clone size: NA; CDR3 DNA: TGTGCCAGCAGCTTAGTGGGCAGGGGGCGTTCACCCCTCCACTTT; CDR3 protein: CASSLVGRGRSPLHF
J gene: TRBJ2-1; V gene: TRBV2; D gene: TRBD2; clone size: NA; CDR3 DNA: TGTGCCAGCAGGAAGCTAGCTGGCGGGGGTGAGCAGTTCTTC; CDR3 protein: CASRKLAGGGEQFF
J gene: TRBJ1-1; V gene: TRBV5-5; D gene: TRBD1; clone size: NA; CDR3 DNA: TGTGCCAGCAGCCCCCTTCCGGGACAGATGAACACTGAAGCTTTCTTT; CDR3 protein: CASSPLPGQMNTEAFF
J gene: TRBJ1-4; V gene: TRBV29-1; D gene: NA; clone size: NA; CDR3 DNA: TGCAGCGTACCTTCGGACAAGGTGGTGGGAAAACTGTTTTTT; CDR3 protein: CSVPSDKVVGKLFF
J gene: TRBJ2-1; V gene: TRBV7-3; D gene: TRBD2; clone size: NA; CDR3 DNA: TGTGCCAGCAGTCTGACTAGCGGGAGTCGGGATGAGCAGTTCTTC; CDR3 protein: CASSLTSGSRDEQFF
J gene: TRBJ2-5; V gene: TRBV28; D gene: TRBD2; clone size: NA; CDR3 DNA: TGTGCCAGCAGTTTATATCCAGCGGGGGTCTTCCAAGAGACCCAGTACTTC; CDR3 protein: CASSLYPAGVFQETQYF
J gene: TRBJ2-2; V gene: TRBV6-4; D gene: TRBD2; clone size: few; CDR3 DNA: TGTGCCAGCAGTGTTAGCGGGGACACCGGGGAGCTGTTTTTT; CDR3 protein: CASSVSGDTGELFF
J gene: TRBJ2-3; V gene: TRBV27; D gene: TRBD1; clone size: NA; CDR3 DNA: TGTGCCAGCAGATCCCTCACAGGGGGCCAAACGCAGTATTTT; CDR3 protein: CASRSLTGGQTQYF
J gene: TRBJ2-1; V gene: TRBV4-1; D gene: TRBD2; clone size: NA; CDR3 DNA: TGCGCCAGCAGCCAAGATGCTAGCGGGAGGTCCAATGAGCAGTTCTTC; CDR3 protein: CASSQDASGRSNEQFF
J gene: TRBJ1-1; V gene: TRBV9; D gene: NA; clone size: NA; CDR3 DNA: TGTGTCAGCAGCGTAGAGAGGGAGGGCACTGAAGCTTTCTTT; CDR3 protein: CVSSVEREGTEAFF
J gene: TRBJ1-1; V gene: TRBV30; D gene: NA; clone size: few; CDR3 DNA: TGTGCCTGTTCTGGGGAGACTCGCGATTTCTTT; CDR3 protein: CACSGETRDFF
J gene: TRBJ1-4; V gene: TRBV9; D gene: NA; clone size: NA; CDR3 DNA: TGTGCCAGCAGCATACAGGGCGGAACTAATGAAAAACTGTTTTTT; CDR3 protein: CASSIQGGTNEKLFF
J gene: TRBJ1-1; V gene: TRBV27; D gene: NA; clone size: NA; CDR3 DNA: TGTGCCAGTTTTCGGGGGGCAATGGCTGAAGCTTTCTTT; CDR3 protein: CASFRGAMAEAFF
J gene: TRBJ1-1; V gene: TRBV25-1; D gene: NA; clone size: NA; CDR3 DNA: TGTGCCAGCAGTGAAAGTGGACAGTTGAACACTGAAGCTTTCTTT; CDR3 protein: CASSESGQLNTEAFF
J gene: TRBJ1-1; V gene: TRBV28; D gene: NA; clone size: NA; CDR3 DNA: TGTGCCAGCAGTGAACGGACAGCACGACGTGAAGCTTTCTTT; CDR3 protein: CASSERTARREAFF
J gene: TRBJ2-5; V gene: TRBV30; D gene: TRBD2; clone size: NA; CDR3 DNA: TGTGCCTGGAGTGTACTGGGACTAGCGGGACTCGAGACCCAGTACTTC; CDR3 protein: CAWSVLGLAGLETQYF
J gene: TRBJ2-7; V gene: TRBV27; D gene: TRBD2; clone size: NA; CDR3 DNA: TGTGCCAGCTTCCCCGATCGGCTAGCGGGAATCCACGAGCAGTACTTC; CDR3 protein: CASFPDRLAGIHEQYF
J gene: TRBJ2-7; V gene: TRBV4-1; D gene: TRBD2; clone size: NA; CDR3 DNA: TGCGCCAGCAGCCAATCCCCGGGACTAGTCTACGAGCAGTACTTC; CDR3 protein: CASSQSPGLVYEQYF
J gene: TRBJ1-5; V gene: TRBV27; D gene: NA; clone size: NA; CDR3 DNA: TGTGCCAGCAGTTTTACTCTGGGCCAGCCCCAGCATTTT; CDR3 protein: CASSFTLGQPQHF
J gene: TRBJ2-3; V gene: TRBV9; D gene: NA; clone size: NA; CDR3 DNA: TGTGCCAGCAGCGTAGACGGGAACACAGATACGCAGTATTTT; CDR3 protein: CASSVDGNTDTQYF
J gene: TRBJ2-3; V gene: TRBV11-2; D gene: TRBD2; clone size: NA; CDR3 DNA: TGTGCCAGCAGCTCCCGGACTAGCGGGAGTCCAGATACGCAGTATTTT; CDR3 protein: CASSSRTSGSPDTQYF
J gene: TRBJ1-2; V gene: TRBV6-6; D gene: TRBD1; clone size: NA; CDR3 DNA: TGTGCCAGCACCCCGGGACAGGGTGGAGGGGGCTACACCTTC; CDR3 protein: CASTPGQGGGGYTF
J gene: TRBJ1-6; V gene: TRBV2; D gene: TRBD1; clone size: NA; CDR3 DNA: TGTGCCAGCAGTGGACAGGGCAGCTCCTATAATTCACCCCTCCACTTT; CDR3 protein: CASSGQGSSYNSPLHF
J gene: TRBJ2-5; V gene: TRBV7-9; D gene: TRBD1; clone size: once; CDR3 DNA: TGTGCCAGCAGCTCAGGACAGGGCCAAGAGACCCAGTACTTC; CDR3 protein: CASSSGQGQETQYF
J gene: TRBJ2-2; V gene: TRBV7-9; D gene: NA; clone size: NA; CDR3 DNA: TGTGCCAGCACCACGGGTCTGAACACCGGGGAGCTGTTTTTT; CDR3 protein: CASTTGLNTGELFF
J gene: TRBJ2-2; V gene: TRBV11-2; D gene: TRBD2; clone size: NA; CDR3 DNA: TGTGCCAGCAGCTCTTTCCGGGGGGGGGAAACCGGGGAGCTGTTTTTT; CDR3 protein: CASSSFRGGETGELFF
J gene: TRBJ1-5; V gene: TRBV28; D gene: TRBD1; clone size: NA; CDR3 DNA: TGTGCCAGCAGTTGGGACAGGGCTAATCAGCCCCAGCATTTT; CDR3 protein: CASSWDRANQPQHF
J gene: TRBJ2-1; V gene: TRBV7-6; D gene: NA; clone size: NA; CDR3 DNA: TGTGCCAGCAGCCAGACAGCGAGCTCCTACAATGAGCAGTTCTTC; CDR3 protein: CASSQTASSYNEQFF
J gene: TRBJ2-2; V gene: TRBV19; D gene: TRBD1; clone size: NA; CDR3 DNA: TGTGCCAGTAGAACGACAGGGTCGAACACCGGGGAGCTGTTTTTT; CDR3 protein: CASRTTGSNTGELFF
J gene: TRBJ2-3; V gene: TRBV4-1; D gene: TRBD2; clone size: NA; CDR3 DNA: TGCGCCAGTAACCGGGGGGGCGATTGGGATACGCAGTATTTT; CDR3 protein: CASNRGGDWDTQYF
J gene: TRBJ2-5; V gene: TRBV2; D gene: TRBD2; clone size: NA; CDR3 DNA: TGTGCCAGCAGCCAAAGGACTAGCGGGGGGGGTGGGACCCAGTACTTC; CDR3 protein: CASSQRTSGGGGTQYF
J gene: TRBJ1-1; V gene: TRBV10-1; D gene: NA; clone size: NA; CDR3 DNA: TGCGCCAGCTACGACCTACAGAGGAACACTGAAGCTTTCTTT; CDR3 protein: CASYDLQRNTEAFF
J gene: TRBJ1-5; V gene: TRBV7-2; D gene: NA; clone size: NA; CDR3 DNA: TGTGCCAGCAGCTTAGAGGCAGGAGCGGGTCAGCCCCAGCATTTT; CDR3 protein: CASSLEAGAGQPQHF
J gene: TRBJ1-2; V gene: TRBV11-2; D gene: TRBD1; clone size: NA; CDR3 DNA: TGTGCCAGCAGCGCAACGACAGGGCGTCCGTCTAACTATGGCTACACCTTC; CDR3 protein: CASSATTGRPSNYGYTF
J gene: TRBJ2-2; V gene: TRBV28; D gene: TRBD2; clone size: NA; CDR3 DNA: TGTGCCAGCAGTTTACCTAGGACTAGCTGGGACACCGGGGAGCTGTTTTTT; CDR3 protein: CASSLPRTSWDTGELFF
J gene: TRBJ1-1; V gene: TRBV11-2; D gene: NA; clone size: NA; CDR3 DNA: TGTGCCAGCAGTAAGGGGATCACTGAAGCTTTCTTT; CDR3 protein: CASSKGITEAFF
J gene: TRBJ2-3; V gene: TRBV19; D gene: TRBD2; clone size: NA; CDR3 DNA: TGTGCCAGTAGGGAGCGGGGGGGCGCAGATACGCAGTATTTT; CDR3 protein: CASRERGGADTQYF